This T cell receptor beta chain derives from a study of CD8 T cells in ankylosing spondylitis. A note on this clonotype: An end of the junction does not agree with germline; a read error may underlie this.

By quantitative 5'-RACE with molecular barcodes, the TCR beta libraries were made. TCRdb recomputed calls from the 5' RACE reads with MiXCR, one row per CDR3 protein. The table includes 200,000 to 250,000 distinct CDR3 sequences, under 8.5% detected once. From germline, CDR1 is SGDLS and CDR2 YYNGEE. The CDR3 has 13 residues. The chain joins TRBV9 to TRBJ2-1, with D perhaps TRBD1 or TRBD2 (5 bases each). The sample was blood, either unsorted or a sorted T cell fraction (not recorded which). The clonotype comes from a female donor with ankylosing spondylitis or in good health (not recorded which). The CDR3 DNA reads as TGTGCCAGCGGGGAGACAGCATCTAATGAGCAGCTCTTC. Its protein product is CASGETASNEQLF.